This T cell receptor (beta chain) is from a study of identical twins. Study results and limitations: Out-of-frame beta chain sequences displayed weaker excess sharing between twins.

The length of the CDR3 is 15 residues. The junction had 8 bases not matched to a gene; V was cut back by 2 bases and J by 4 bases. The germline V gene encodes CDR1 DFQATT and CDR2 SNEGSKA (reference sequence). This clonotype was seen ten or more times. What it binds is unknown. From the 5' RACE reads, TCRdb called clonotypes with MiXCR, one entry per CDR3 protein. The sample holds some 500,000 distinct CDR3 sequences, around a tenth seen once. The sample was also linked to a second study, of yellow fever vaccine responses in identical twins.

The chain carries TRBV20-1 and TRBJ2-1; 7 nucleotides match TRBD2. The sample consisted of PBMCs. This receptor was obtained from a woman younger than 30 in good health. The CDR3 sequence: CSARPTSVGYNEQFF. The CDR3 DNA reads as TGCAGTGCTAGACCCACTAGCGTAGGGTACAATGAGCAGTTCTTC.